This T cell receptor (beta chain) was profiled in a study of blood T cell repertoires in COVID-19. Study-wide background: The United States, Italy and Spain were the sources of the acute and convalescent COVID-19 samples. PBMCs, B-cell-depleted T cells, or T cells provided the cDNA or gDNA that made up the material.

Original handling: It was from reference gene primer amplification that nucleated cell counts were estimated. Here immunoSEQ multiplex PCR was the method, and the copy in TCRdb shows in-frame clones only, minus some. The V and J calls and clone size are taken from that table; D and trimming were inferred from the DNA. This table has roughly 250,000 clones, roughly 84% appearing once. The germline V gene has CDR1 SGHDN and CDR2 FVKESK. Trimming removed 2 bases from V and 6 bases from J, with 10 bases in between. This CDR3 has 14 amino acids. The J gene is TRBJ2-2, the V gene TRBV14; D unresolved. This receptor was obtained from a man aged 50 to 60 with active or convalescent COVID-19. The sequenced material came from peripheral blood. CDR3 region: CASSQTRRSGELFF. The CDR3 DNA is TGTGCCAGCAGCCAAACCCGGCGGTCCGGGGAGCTGTTTTTT. Complete variable domain (other parts from reference TRBV14 and TRBJ2-2): EAGVTQFPSHSVIEKGQTVTLRCDPISGHDNLYWYRRVMGKEIKFLLHFVKESKQDESGMPNNRFLAERTGGTYSTLKVQPAELEDSGVYFCASSQTRRSGELFFGEGSRLTVL.